Each of the 23 T cell receptor beta chains below was sequenced from the same sample in a study of long-term antiretroviral therapy in people with HIV. Version v3.0 of the immunoSEQ assay ran at survey level. Data came from immunoSEQ multiplex PCR; TCRdb stores just in-frame clones and leaves some out. Of approximately 13,000 clones listed, nearly 85% are singletons. This sample comprised unsorted PBMCs, obtained 1.8 years before starting antiretroviral therapy. These receptor sequences come from a woman aged 40 to 55 with HIV.

This chain connects TRBV10-3 to TRBJ2-1; a weak D match, TRBD2 (5 bases). Trimming took off 7 bases at V and 5 bases at J, with 12 bases between the two ends. CDR1 is ENHRY and CDR2 is SYGVKD in the germline V gene. This CDR3 contains 13 residues. CDR3 nucleotide sequence: TGTGCCATCATGGGCGGGCCCAACAATGAGCAGTTCTTC. Translated: CAIMGGPNNEQFF.

The chain is built from TRBV7-2 and TRBJ2-6; 7 bases line up with TRBD2. Germline lookup yields CDR1 SGHTA and CDR2 FQGNSA. After removal of 0 bases from V and 0 bases from J, the junction contained 8 bases not matched to a gene. This CDR3 is 19 amino acids long. CDR3 nucleotide sequence: TGTGCCAGCAGCTTAGCGTGGGGGGGAGGAAACTCTGGGGCCAACGTCCTGACTTTC. Translating it yields CASSLAWGGGNSGANVLTF.

The J gene is TRBJ2-7, the V gene TRBV27; TRBD2 agrees at 7 bases. This CDR3 is 14 amino acids long. CDR1 MNHEY and CDR2 SMNVEV come from the germline V gene (reference sequence). V lost 1 base, J lost 5 bases, and 5 bases stayed unmatched. The CDR3 nucleotides read TGTGCCAGCAGTTTATACGGAGCGGGGAACGAGCAGTACTTC. Amino acid sequence: CASSLYGAGNEQYF.

A single count supports this clone. The J gene is TRBJ2-7, the V gene TRBV25-1, with 10 nucleotides matching TRBD2. Germline CDR1 is MGHDK and CDR2 is SYGVNS. With 4 bases clipped from V and 6 bases from J, the junction kept 15 bases outside the gene matches. The length of the CDR3 is 17 residues. The CDR3 sequence is CASSADVSGRAWSEQYF. DNA of the CDR3: TGTGCCAGCAGTGCGGACGTGAGCGGGAGGGCCTGGAGCGAGCAGTACTTC.

This clone was seen once. The chain recombines TRBV27 with TRBJ1-1; TRBD1 matches 7 bases. Germline V gene data show CDR1 as MNHEY and CDR2 as SMNVEV (reference sequence). The trim removed 7 bases at V and 6 bases at J, leaving 8 bases unmatched. CDR3 length: 13 residues. The CDR3 region is CASTKGGWAEAFF. For the CDR3, the DNA is TGTGCCAGCACGAAAGGGGGCTGGGCTGAAGCTTTCTTT.

The J gene is TRBJ2-1, the V gene TRBV6-5; 11 bases line up with TRBD2. CDR1 and CDR2 from the germline V gene are MNHEY and SVGAGI. J was trimmed by 9 bases and V by 8 bases; bases with no gene match: 9. CDR3 length equals 14 residues. Here the CDR3 reads CASRLAGGASEQFF. CDR3 nucleotides: TGTGCCAGCCGTCTAGCGGGAGGAGCCTCTGAGCAGTTCTTC.

V is TRBV21-1 and J is TRBJ1-2. TRBV21-1 is termed a pseudogene. The CDR3 covers 20 residues. The CDR3 region has the DNA TGTGCCAGCAGCATCTGCCGGGGCGGCTGTACCCATTCTATGCACTATGGCTACACCTTC. Protein sequence: CASSICRGGCTHSMHYGYTF.

This chain connects TRBV5-1 to TRBJ2-4; 9 positions agree with TRBD1. There are 13 residues in the CDR3. V shed 7 bases and J 9 bases; nucleotides not matched to a gene: 8. Germline-derived CDR1 and CDR2 are SGHRS and YFSETQ. CDR3 protein: CASGEGQGSIQYF. The CDR3 DNA reads as TGCGCCAGCGGGGAGGGACAGGGAAGCATTCAGTACTTC.

For the CDR3, the DNA is TGTGCCAGCAGTTACACAACAGGGGGCGGAGAGACCCAGTACTTC. Protein product: CASSYTTGGGETQYF. The V call is TRBV6-5, the J call TRBJ2-5; the match to TRBD1 covers 9 bases. This CDR3 region has 15 residues. After removal of 2 bases from V and 4 bases from J, the junction contained 5 bases not matched to a gene. Germline CDR1 reads MNHEY; CDR2 reads SVGAGI.

This clone appeared a few times. V gene TRBV10-1 combines with J gene TRBJ1-4; the D is unclear. CDR1 WNHNN and CDR2 SYGVQD come from the germline V gene (reference sequence). The CDR3 covers 12 residues. With 9 bases removed from V and 4 bases from J, the gap between germline ends came to 9 bases. As DNA, the CDR3 is TGCGCCAGTCGCCAGAATAATGAAAAACTGTTTTTT. Translated: CASRQNNEKLFF.

The chain recombines TRBV4-3 with TRBJ2-7; 13 nucleotides agree with TRBD2. CDR3 length: 18 residues. V lost 0 bases to trimming and J lost 3 bases; unmatched junction nucleotides: 8. Germline V gives CDR1 LGHNA, CDR2 YSLEER. DNA of the CDR3: TGCGCCAGCAGCCAAGAAGGGACTAGCGGGACGGTAATCTACGAGCAGTACTTC. Translation: CASSQEGTSGTVIYEQYF.

J is TRBJ2-1 and V is TRBV5-1; 12 nucleotides line up with TRBD2. Germline V gene data show CDR1 as SGHRS and CDR2 as YFSETQ. The CDR3 length is 15 residues. With 4 bases clipped from V and 7 bases from J, the junction kept 6 bases outside the gene matches. CDR3 loop: CASSVSLAGGNEQFF. For the CDR3, the DNA is TGCGCCAGCAGCGTTTCACTAGCGGGGGGAAATGAGCAGTTCTTC.

This clone was observed a single time. V is TRBV28 and J is TRBJ2-7; the D is unclear. Germline V gives CDR1 MDHEN, CDR2 SYDVKM. The CDR3 loop spans 11 amino acids. V dropped 6 bases and J dropped 7 bases, with 10 bases sitting between them. This CDR3 reads CASSSPWEQYF. The CDR3 bases are TGTGCCAGCAGCTCCCCCTGGGAGCAGTACTTC.

This clone was detected only a few times. V usage is TRBV7-9 and J usage is TRBJ1-4, with 8 bases fitting TRBD1. CDR3 length: 14 amino acids. J lost 3 bases, V lost 5 bases, and 2 bases had no gene match. Germline CDR1 reads SEHNR; CDR2 reads FQNEAQ (reference sequence). CDR3 loop: CASSQTGANEKLFF. In DNA form, the CDR3 reads TGTGCCAGCAGCCAGACAGGGGCTAATGAAAAACTGTTTTTT. The variable domain in full, completed from reference TRBV7-9 and TRBJ1-4, reads DTGVSQNPRHKITKRGQNVTFRCDPISEHNRLYWYRQTLGQGPEFLTYFQNEAQLEKSRLLSDRFSAERPKGSFSTLEIQRTEQGDSAMYLCASSQTGANEKLFFGSGTQLSVL.

V and J are TRBV19 and TRBJ2-3; 9 nucleotides line up with TRBD2. This CDR3 is 21 amino acids long. Germline CDR1 and CDR2: LNHDA and SQIVND (reference sequence). Germline trimming cut 6 bases from V and 4 bases from J; bases unmatched to any gene: 26. In DNA form, the CDR3 reads TGTGCCAGTAGACGGGACGGAGTGCGAGTTAGCGGGAGCCCGTCTTCAGATACGCAGTATTTT. Its translation is CASRRDGVRVSGSPSSDTQYF.

This clone is medium-sized (0.01 to 0.1%) in the sample. V usage is TRBV4-2 and J usage is TRBJ2-3, with TRBD2 as a possible D gene (6 bases). CDR3 length equals 16 residues. Germline V CDR1 and CDR2: LGHNA, YNFKEQ. Trimming removed 1 base from V and 5 bases from J, with 16 bases in between. CDR3 protein: CASSQVSGVGGDTQYF. The CDR3 DNA sequence: TGTGCCAGCAGCCAAGTATCGGGAGTTGGGGGAGATACGCAGTATTTT.

This clone is labeled as medium-sized (0.01 to 0.1%). V gene TRBV2 combines with J gene TRBJ2-5; 7 bases are shared with TRBD2. Looked up from germline, CDR1 is SNHLY and CDR2 is FYNNEI. The trim removed 7 bases at V and 3 bases at J, leaving 11 bases unmatched. There are 15 residues in the CDR3. CDR3 sequence: CASMGGRAGEETQYF. The CDR3 bases are TGTGCCAGCATGGGGGGGAGGGCCGGGGAAGAGACCCAGTACTTC.

There are a few counts of this clone. The V call is TRBV6-5, the J call TRBJ2-2; D ambiguous. V was clipped by 5 bases and J by 3 bases, with 7 bases between them. There are 13 residues in the CDR3. Germline V gene data show CDR1 as MNHEY and CDR2 as SVGAGI. CDR3 sequence: CASSKDHTGELFF. The CDR3 DNA reads TGTGCCAGCAGTAAGGACCACACCGGGGAGCTGTTTTTT.

The genes are TRBV7-8 and TRBJ2-2; D unclear. Trimming removed 5 bases at V and 5 bases at J, with 15 bases between. The germline V gene has CDR1 SGHVS and CDR2 FQNEAQ. The CDR3 is 15 residues long. The CDR3 bases are TGTGCCAGCAGCCCGATAGGGCAATGGACCGGGGAGCTGTTTTTT. The encoded protein is CASSPIGQWTGELFF.

The V and J genes are TRBV7-2 and TRBJ1-2, with TRBD1 matching over 10 bases. V was clipped by 1 base and J by 8 bases; unmatched bases: 4. The germline V gene has CDR1 SGHTA and CDR2 FQGNSA. The CDR3 has 14 amino acids. CDR3 bases: TGTGCCAGCAGCTTAGGGGACAGGGGTAACGGCTACACCTTC. This codes for CASSLGDRGNGYTF.

The V gene is TRBV15, the J gene TRBJ1-3; possibly TRBD1 for D (5 bases). Germline V gene lookup returns CDR1 LNHNV and CDR2 YYDKDF (reference sequence). Deletions cut 0 bases from V and 0 bases from J, with 9 bases between. This CDR3 region has 16 residues. The CDR3 here is CATSRDPGASGNTIYF. The CDR3 DNA reads as TGTGCCACCAGCAGAGATCCTGGGGCCTCTGGAAACACCATATATTTT.

This clone was recorded a few times. The chain is built from TRBV25-1 and TRBJ1-1, with D unclear. Trimming cost V 6 bases and J 0 bases, with 8 bases left between them. This CDR3 spans 13 amino acids. The germline CDR1 and CDR2 sequences are MGHDK and SYGVNS. CDR3 loop: CASRDGVNTEAFF. In DNA form, the CDR3 reads TGTGCCAGCAGGGACGGGGTGAACACTGAAGCTTTCTTT.

This clone appeared once. The V and J genes are TRBV30 and TRBJ1-1; D is undetermined. With 5 bases removed from V and 4 bases from J, the gap between germline ends came to 14 bases. Germline V gene lookup returns CDR1 GTSNPN and CDR2 SVGIG (reference sequence). The CDR3 extends over 13 amino acids. The DNA of the CDR3 is TGTGCCTGGGTGGTGGGTGGCTCCACTGAAGCTTTCTTT. This gives the protein CAWVVGGSTEAFF.